This T cell receptor beta chain was observed in a study of cytomegalovirus exposure and HLA in healthy donors. Findings and limits, study-wide: HLA-A and HLA-B allele assignments for most subjects were reportedly predicted accurately using TCR beta sequences. Some V segments, TRBV6-2 and TRBV6-3 among them, were indistinguishable and were therefore excluded. An analysis was carried out at a later point. It showed that HLA-associated TCR beta chains were more clonally expanded than equally common non-associated chains. A missense DCLRE1C variant was associated with V- and J-gene trimming of TCR beta chains in a later analysis, and an independent cohort replicated the association.

This clone was seen a few times. The antigen remains unidentified. The CDR3 is made up of 15 amino acids. Germline lookup yields CDR1 WNHNN and CDR2 SYGVQD (reference sequence). V lost 2 bases to trimming and J lost 2 bases, with 13 bases between them. 13 Jbeta primers and 60 Vbeta primers were used for the PCR. Profiling relied on immunoSEQ multiplex PCR, and the TCRdb table lists in-frame clones only, not all of them. The table shows around 86,000 clones, with roughly 79% occurring only once. The source is a female donor in good health and CMV-seronegative. The chain is built from TRBV10-1 and TRBJ2-7; TRBD2 is a possible D gene (6 bases). The sequenced sample was PBMCs. The CDR3 nucleotides are TGCGCCAGCAGTGAGCAGTCAGGAGGGCCCTACGAGCAGTACTTC. Encoded protein: CASSEQSGGPYEQYF.